This T cell receptor (beta chain) originates from a study of PD-1 blockade in mismatch repair-deficient tumors. Study-level background: Patients had 11 to 13 mismatch repair-deficient cancer types and were previously treated and progressing.

Data came from immunoSEQ multiplex PCR; TCRdb stores just in-frame clones and leaves some out. The data hold some 120,000 clones, with 88% observed a single time. TCRs were sequenced from a few patients responding to pembrolizumab. Overall study findings and caveats: Tumor-resident clones, often undetectable pretreatment in blood, expanded then contracted after pembrolizumab.

Looked up from germline, CDR1 is MGHDK and CDR2 is SYGVNS. The length of the CDR3 is 16 residues. Losses at the gene ends were 3 bases for V and 7 bases for J; bases not matched to a gene: 10. In this sample, this clone turned up a few times. What it binds is unknown. The gene calls are TRBV25-1 and TRBJ2-7; 12 nucleotides agree with TRBD2. The TCR sequence derives from an adult with mismatch repair-deficient cancer. The sequenced sample was peripheral blood, obtained approximately 72 weeks after starting pembrolizumab. CDR3 nucleotide sequence: TGTGCCAGCAGTGAGGGGAGACTAGCGGGAGATGGTGAGCAGTACTTC. Translating gives CASSEGRLAGDGEQYF.